This passage covers 27 T cell receptor beta chains from one sample sequenced in a study of memory CD4+ T cells and cytomegalovirus serostatus. Assay: immunoSEQ multiplex PCR; the TCRdb copy retains only in-frame clones and omits some. The table records 45,000 to 60,000 clones, around four fifths of them present only once. The sort gate was single viable CD3+CD4+CD8-CD45RO+ cells for memory CD4+ T cells. Source material: memory CD4+ T cells from blood. These receptors were obtained from an adult in good health and CMV-seronegative.

This chain's CDR3 is CASSRRTGPAYEQYF. CDR3 nucleotide sequence: TGTGCCAGCAGCCGCCGGACAGGTCCTGCCTACGAGCAGTACTTC. V is TRBV5-6 and J is TRBJ2-7; 7 bases are a match to TRBD1. The CDR3 has 15 amino acids. Germline values: CDR1 SGHDT, CDR2 YYEEEE. J gave up 2 bases and V 4 bases, and 9 bases lay outside the gene matches.

This chain links TRBV6-5 with TRBJ1-1, with D unresolved. Trimming took off 2 bases at V and 11 bases at J, with 9 bases between the two ends. The germline CDR1 and CDR2 sequences are MNHEY and SVGAGI. This CDR3 is built from 11 residues. This chain's CDR3 is CASSYGRAAFF. The CDR3 DNA reads as TGTGCCAGCAGTTACGGACGGGCCGCTTTCTTT.

V and J are TRBV18 and TRBJ1-1, with TRBD1 matching over 7 bases. CDR3 length equals 15 residues. The V gene's germline CDR1 is KGHSH and CDR2 LQKENI. Trimming at V came to 1 base and at J to 0 bases, leaving 2 bases not matched to a gene. In DNA, the CDR3 is TGTGCCAGCTCACCACAGGGGGCGATGAACACTGAAGCTTTCTTT. It is translated as CASSPQGAMNTEAFF.

V gene TRBV10-3 combines with J gene TRBJ1-4, with D tentatively TRBD1 (5 bases). This CDR3 has 13 amino acids. V shed 3 bases and J shed 7 bases, with 9 bases lying between them. CDR1 is ENHRY and CDR2 is SYGVKD in the germline V gene. The CDR3 region is CAISDQGSEKLFF. CDR3 nucleotides: TGTGCCATCAGTGACCAGGGAAGTGAAAAACTGTTTTTT.

The chain is built from TRBV14 and TRBJ2-3, with 12 positions matching TRBD2. The V and J ends lost 5 bases and 6 bases, in that order; junction bases with no gene match: 18. Germline lookup yields CDR1 SGHDN and CDR2 FVKESK. The CDR3 spans 19 residues. CDR3 loop: CASSALGLAGGPGVDTQYF. The CDR3 nucleotides read TGTGCCAGCAGCGCCTTGGGGCTAGCGGGAGGGCCAGGAGTTGATACGCAGTATTTT.

The chain has TRBV28 and TRBJ1-3, with TRBD1 identical over 8 bases. This CDR3 has 15 amino acids. Losses at the gene ends were 8 bases for V and 3 bases for J; bases not matched to a gene: 9. CDR1 and CDR2 from the germline V gene are MDHEN and SYDVKM. CDR3 residues: CASAAGGAGGNTIYF. The CDR3 bases are TGTGCCAGCGCGGCAGGGGGCGCAGGTGGAAACACCATATATTTT.

V usage is TRBV19 and J usage is TRBJ2-7; no definite D call. V was clipped by 4 bases and J by 2 bases, with 9 bases between them. This CDR3 is built from 13 residues. Germline CDR1 LNHDA, CDR2 SQIVND (reference sequence). The CDR3 loop reads CASSKRATYEQYF. CDR3 bases: TGTGCCAGTAGTAAAAGAGCGACCTACGAGCAGTACTTC.

The chain has TRBV28 and TRBJ2-7; TRBD2 might be the D (5 bases). The germline V gene has CDR1 MDHEN and CDR2 SYDVKM. V lost 0 bases and J 2 bases, leaving 8 bases between the germline ends. The CDR3 covers 14 residues. The CDR3 spells CASSLWREAYEQYF. The DNA of the CDR3 is TGTGCCAGCAGTTTATGGAGGGAAGCCTACGAGCAGTACTTC. Full variable domain (outside the CDR3, taken from reference TRBV28 and TRBJ2-7): DVKVTQSSRYLVKRTGEKVFLECVQDMDHENMFWYRQDPGLGLRLIYFSYDVKMKEKGDIPEGYSVSREKKERFSLILESASTNQTSMYLCASSLWREAYEQYFGPGTRLTVT.

The chain employs TRBV10-1 and TRBJ1-1; perhaps TRBD1 as D (6 bases). In germline, CDR1 is WNHNN, CDR2 SYGVQD (reference sequence). The germline V and J ends were trimmed by 2 bases and 4 bases, with 17 bases remaining between them. This CDR3 has 16 residues. As DNA, the CDR3 is TGCGCCAGCAGTGAGCGGACAGTAATCTCGACCACTGAAGCTTTCTTT. Amino acid sequence: CASSERTVISTTEAFF.

The chain combines TRBV6-1 with TRBJ2-1, with 9 positions matching TRBD2. V lost 4 bases to trimming and J lost 5 bases; unmatched junction nucleotides: 9. CDR3 length equals 16 residues. Germline V lookup: CDR1 MNHNS, CDR2 SASEGT. The CDR3 region has the DNA TGTGCCAGCAGTGTACGAATCTTAGCGGGAGACAATGAGCAGTTCTTC. This gives the protein CASSVRILAGDNEQFF.

There are a few counts of this clone. The chain employs TRBV20-1 and TRBJ1-5; D remains unclear. CDR1 is DFQATT, CDR2 SNEGSKA, per germline (reference sequence). This CDR3 is 10 amino acids long. The CDR3 region is CTPPNQPQHF. The CDR3 DNA sequence: TGCACCCCCCCCAATCAGCCCCAGCATTTT.

This clone was recorded a few times. The chain links TRBV5-6 to TRBJ2-7; the match to TRBD2 covers 10 bases. Per germline, CDR1 SGHDT and CDR2 YYEEEE. CDR3 length: 12 residues. The junction had 5 bases not matched to a gene; V was cut back by 7 bases and J by 7 bases. The CDR3 nucleotides are TGTGCCAGCGGTAGCGGGAGGAGAGAGCAGTACTTC. It encodes CASGSGRREQYF.

This clone is a singleton in its sample. The chain joins TRBV6-1 to TRBJ2-1; 11 positions agree with TRBD2. The CDR3 has 14 residues. Unmatched junction bases numbered 5, after V lost 6 bases and J lost 7 bases. Germline-derived CDR1 and CDR2 are MNHNS and SASEGT. CDR3 nucleotides: TGTGCCAGCAGACTAGCGGGAGCGAGTAATGAGCAGTTCTTC. It codes for CASRLAGASNEQFF.

J is TRBJ2-2 and V is TRBV4-1; D perhaps matches TRBD1 (5 bases). V shed 1 base and J shed 6 bases, with 15 bases lying between them. CDR1 is MGHRA, CDR2 YSYEKL, per germline. The CDR3 extends over 16 amino acids. CDR3 in DNA: TGCGCCAGCAGCCAAGCTAATTTTGGGGCGCCCGGGGAGCTGTTTTTT. Its translation: CASSQANFGAPGELFF.

The J gene is TRBJ1-2, the V gene TRBV19; no firm D call. Germline values: CDR1 LNHDA, CDR2 SQIVND (reference sequence). V was pared by 5 bases and J by 6 bases, with 16 bases between. This CDR3 spans 14 amino acids. The CDR3 protein is CASSRRAVGNGYTF. The CDR3 nucleotides are TGTGCCAGTAGTCGGAGGGCAGTAGGCAATGGCTACACCTTC.

By sample share, this clone is medium-sized (0.01 to 0.1%). The chain carries TRBV7-9 and TRBJ1-1, with D possibly TRBD1 on 5 matching bases. The CDR3 is 16 residues long. Germline V gene data show CDR1 as SEHNR and CDR2 as FQNEAQ (reference sequence). The V end lost 3 bases, the J end lost 3 bases, and 17 bases lay between the germline ends. The CDR3 DNA reads as TGTGCCAGCAGCTTGGGCAAGGGGAGAGGTGACACTGAAGCTTTCTTT. As protein: CASSLGKGRGDTEAFF.

The chain uses TRBV6-5 and TRBJ2-5; TRBD1 agrees at 8 bases. With V trimmed by 3 bases and J by 6 bases, 12 bases remained unmatched. This CDR3 spans 16 amino acids. Germline V gene sequence: CDR1 MNHEY, CDR2 SVGAGI. The CDR3 sequence: CASSYRLTGGFQTQYF. Written as DNA, the CDR3 is TGTGCCAGCAGTTATCGTCTCACAGGGGGTTTTCAGACCCAGTACTTC.

The V call is TRBV19, the J call TRBJ1-5; 8 nucleotides align to TRBD1. Germline trimming cut 8 bases from V and 7 bases from J; bases unmatched to any gene: 10. CDR1 LNHDA and CDR2 SQIVND come from the germline V gene (reference sequence). This CDR3 is built from 14 residues. The CDR3, as DNA: TGTGCCAGTCTGGGGCAGGGGGCTTTACAGCCCCAGCATTTT. It translates to CASLGQGALQPQHF.

V gene TRBV7-6 combines with J gene TRBJ2-1; D call uncertain. Germline CDR1 reads SGHVS; CDR2 reads FNYEAQ. This CDR3 is 12 amino acids long. V was cut by 4 bases and J by 7 bases, with 8 bases left in between. CDR3 bases: TGTGCCAGCAGCTCCCCTAGGAATGAGCAGTTCTTC. Protein sequence: CASSSPRNEQFF.

This clone was recorded only once. This rearrangement joins TRBV5-4 to TRBJ2-6; 12 bases are shared with TRBD1. Looked up from germline, CDR1 is SGHNT and CDR2 is YYREEE (reference sequence). J lost 0 bases, V lost 4 bases, and 8 bases had no gene match. The CDR3 loop spans 19 amino acids. CDR3 region: CASSPGTGGIASGANVLTF. The DNA of the CDR3 is TGTGCCAGCAGCCCCGGGACAGGGGGCATCGCCTCTGGGGCCAACGTCCTGACTTTC.

The chain employs TRBV6-5 and TRBJ1-5; TRBD1 agrees at 11 bases. Germline V lookup: CDR1 MNHEY, CDR2 SVGAGI. Losses at the gene ends were 0 bases for V and 7 bases for J; bases not matched to a gene: 5. This CDR3 spans 16 amino acids. DNA of the CDR3: TGTGCCAGCAGTTACTCAGGACAGGGGGCCGGGCAGCCCCAGCATTTT. Translation gives CASSYSGQGAGQPQHF.

This chain uses TRBV5-6 with TRBJ2-2, with unresolved D. This CDR3 is 16 amino acids long. In germline, CDR1 is SGHDT, CDR2 YYEEEE. V shed 0 bases and J shed 0 bases, with 9 bases lying between them. The CDR3 nucleotides read TGTGCCAGCAGCTTGGGGCAGGTATCGAACACCGGGGAGCTGTTTTTT. Amino acids: CASSLGQVSNTGELFF.

The genes are TRBV29-1 and TRBJ2-1; unclear D gene. The germline CDR1 and CDR2 sequences are SQVTM and ANQGSEA. The CDR3 contains 14 residues. Trimming shortened V by 7 bases and J by 5 bases, and 18 bases separated the two germline ends. The CDR3 nucleotides are TGCAGCGGGAGACGGCCAAACGCCAACAATGAGCAGTTCTTC. Amino acid sequence: CSGRRPNANNEQFF.

The chain uses TRBV30 and TRBJ1-1; D may be TRBD1 (5 bases). The CDR3 is 17 residues long. In germline, CDR1 is GTSNPN, CDR2 SVGIG (reference sequence). Trimming removed 3 bases at V and 1 base at J, with 21 bases between. The CDR3 DNA is TGTGCCTGGAGACGGTTTTGGGGGAAAACCTGGAACACTGAAGCTTTCTTT. It is translated as CAWRRFWGKTWNTEAFF.

V gene TRBV28 combines with J gene TRBJ2-7, with TRBD2 as a possible D gene (6 bases). CDR3 length: 11 residues. Germline V gene sequence: CDR1 MDHEN, CDR2 SYDVKM. Trimming took off 5 bases at V and 6 bases at J, with 8 bases between the two ends. This CDR3 is CASSTGGEQYF. Written as DNA, the CDR3 is TGTGCCAGCAGTACCGGGGGCGAGCAGTACTTC.

The V gene is TRBV10-3, the J gene TRBJ2-3; 9 bases are shared with TRBD2. The length of the CDR3 is 14 residues. J was trimmed by 6 bases and V by 5 bases; bases with no gene match: 6. The V gene's germline CDR1 is ENHRY and CDR2 SYGVKD. Written as DNA, the CDR3 is TGTGCCATCAGTACTAGCGGGTGGCATGATACGCAGTATTTT. Protein: CAISTSGWHDTQYF.

The CDR3 nucleotides read TGTGCCAGCAGCCCTCAACTCAGGGGTGGTGCCTCAACTAATGAAAAACTGTTTTTT. Its translation: CASSPQLRGGASTNEKLFF. The V gene is TRBV4-2, the J gene TRBJ1-4, with D possibly being TRBD1 (6 bases). The germline V and J ends were trimmed by 4 bases and 0 bases, with 21 bases remaining between them. Germline-derived CDR1 and CDR2 are LGHNA and YNFKEQ. The CDR3 has 19 residues.